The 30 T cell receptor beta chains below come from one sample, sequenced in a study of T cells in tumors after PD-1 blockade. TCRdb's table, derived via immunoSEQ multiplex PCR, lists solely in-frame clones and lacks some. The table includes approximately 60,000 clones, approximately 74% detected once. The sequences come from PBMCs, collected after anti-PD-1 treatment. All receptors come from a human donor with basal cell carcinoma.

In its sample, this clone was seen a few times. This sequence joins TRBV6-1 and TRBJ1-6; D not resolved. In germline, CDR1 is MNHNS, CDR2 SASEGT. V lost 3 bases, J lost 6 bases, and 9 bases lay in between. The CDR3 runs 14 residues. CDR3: CASSDFRINSPLHF. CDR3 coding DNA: TGTGCCAGCAGTGATTTCCGGATTAATTCACCCCTCCACTTT.

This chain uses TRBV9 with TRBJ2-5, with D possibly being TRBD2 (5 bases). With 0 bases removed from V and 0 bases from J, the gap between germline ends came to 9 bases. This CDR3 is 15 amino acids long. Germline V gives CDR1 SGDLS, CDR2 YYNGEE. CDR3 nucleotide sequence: TGTGCCAGCAGCGTAGAGGACTTGTACCAAGAGACCCAGTACTTC. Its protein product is CASSVEDLYQETQYF.

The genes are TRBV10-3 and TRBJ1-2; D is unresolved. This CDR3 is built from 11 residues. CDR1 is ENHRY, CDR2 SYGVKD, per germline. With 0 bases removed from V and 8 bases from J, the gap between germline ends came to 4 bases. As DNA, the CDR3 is TGTGCCATCAGTGAGTCGACGGGCTACACCTTC. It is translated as CAISESTGYTF.

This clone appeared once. The DNA for the CDR3 is TGTGCCAGCTTGGGGGACGGTTTATACGAGCAGTACTTC. Protein product: CASLGDGLYEQYF. The chain combines TRBV2 with TRBJ2-7; D is possibly TRBD1 or TRBD2 (5 bases each). The V end was cut by 8 bases, the J end by 4 bases, with 15 bases between. This CDR3 comprises 13 residues. The germline CDR1 and CDR2 sequences are SNHLY and FYNNEI.

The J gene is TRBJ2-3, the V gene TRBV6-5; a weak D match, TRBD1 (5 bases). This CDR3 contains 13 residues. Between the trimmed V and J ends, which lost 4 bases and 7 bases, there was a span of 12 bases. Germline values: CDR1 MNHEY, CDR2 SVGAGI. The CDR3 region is CASSSPGSYTQYF. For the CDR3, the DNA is TGTGCCAGCAGTTCCCCAGGGTCATATACGCAGTATTTT.

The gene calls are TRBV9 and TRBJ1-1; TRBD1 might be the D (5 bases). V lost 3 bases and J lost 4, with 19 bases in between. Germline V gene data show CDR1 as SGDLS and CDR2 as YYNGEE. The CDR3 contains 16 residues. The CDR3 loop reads CASSDKPGPLGTEAFF. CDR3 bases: TGTGCCAGCAGCGACAAGCCGGGACCATTGGGCACTGAAGCTTTCTTT.

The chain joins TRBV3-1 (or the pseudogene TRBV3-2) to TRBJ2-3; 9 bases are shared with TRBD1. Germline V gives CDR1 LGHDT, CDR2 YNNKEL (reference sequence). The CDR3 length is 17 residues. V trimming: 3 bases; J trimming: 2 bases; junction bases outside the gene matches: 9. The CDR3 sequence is CASSHFAQGALTDTQYF. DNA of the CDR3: TGTGCCAGCAGCCACTTTGCACAGGGGGCCCTCACAGATACGCAGTATTTT.

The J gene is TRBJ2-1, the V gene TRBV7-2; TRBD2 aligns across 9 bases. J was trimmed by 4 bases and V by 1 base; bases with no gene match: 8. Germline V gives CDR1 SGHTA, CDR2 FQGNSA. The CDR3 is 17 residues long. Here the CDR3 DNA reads TGTGCCAGCAGCTTAGTCAGACGGACTAGCGATTACAATGAGCAGTTCTTC. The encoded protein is CASSLVRRTSDYNEQFF.

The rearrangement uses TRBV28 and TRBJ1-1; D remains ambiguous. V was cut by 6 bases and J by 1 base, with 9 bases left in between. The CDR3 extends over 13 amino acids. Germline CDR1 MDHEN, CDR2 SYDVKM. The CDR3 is CASSQRPNTEAFF. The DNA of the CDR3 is TGTGCCAGCAGCCAGCGGCCGAACACTGAAGCTTTCTTT.

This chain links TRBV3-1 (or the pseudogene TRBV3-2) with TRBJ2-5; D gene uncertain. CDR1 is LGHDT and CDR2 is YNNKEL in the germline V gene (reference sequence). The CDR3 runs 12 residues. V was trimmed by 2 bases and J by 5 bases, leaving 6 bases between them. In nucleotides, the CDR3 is TGTGCCAGCAGCCAAAGAGTGGAGACCCAGTACTTC. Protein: CASSQRVETQYF.

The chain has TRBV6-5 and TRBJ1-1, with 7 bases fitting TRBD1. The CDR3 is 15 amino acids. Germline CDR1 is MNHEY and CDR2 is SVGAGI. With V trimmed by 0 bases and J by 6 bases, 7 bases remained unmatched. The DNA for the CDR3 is TGTGCCAGCAGTTACTCCGCAGGGGGAATGGCTGAAGCTTTCTTT. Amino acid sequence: CASSYSAGGMAEAFF.

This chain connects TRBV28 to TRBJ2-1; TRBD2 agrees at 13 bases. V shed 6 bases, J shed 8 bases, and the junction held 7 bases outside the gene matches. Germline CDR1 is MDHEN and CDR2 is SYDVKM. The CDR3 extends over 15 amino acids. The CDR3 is CASSPGTSGEDEQFF. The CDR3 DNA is TGTGCCAGCAGCCCCGGGACTAGCGGGGAGGATGAGCAGTTCTTC.

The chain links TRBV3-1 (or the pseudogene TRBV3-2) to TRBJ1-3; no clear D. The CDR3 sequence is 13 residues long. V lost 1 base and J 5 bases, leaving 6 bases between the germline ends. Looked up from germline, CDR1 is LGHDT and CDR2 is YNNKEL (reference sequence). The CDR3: CASSQGVRNTIYF. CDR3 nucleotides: TGTGCCAGCAGCCAAGGGGTTCGAAACACCATATATTTT.

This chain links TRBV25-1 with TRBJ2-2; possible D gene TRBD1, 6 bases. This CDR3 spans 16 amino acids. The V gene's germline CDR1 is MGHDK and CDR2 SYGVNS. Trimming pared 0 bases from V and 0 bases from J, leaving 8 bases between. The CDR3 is CASSEYSGANTGELFF. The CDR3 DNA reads TGTGCCAGCAGTGAATATTCAGGGGCGAACACCGGGGAGCTGTTTTTT.

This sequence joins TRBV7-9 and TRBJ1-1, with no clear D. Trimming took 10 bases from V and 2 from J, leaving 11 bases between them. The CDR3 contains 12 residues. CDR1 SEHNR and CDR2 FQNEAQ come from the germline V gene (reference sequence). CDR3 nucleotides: TGTGCCATCAGAGGGTCAAACACTGAAGCTTTCTTT. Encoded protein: CAIRGSNTEAFF.

Here the CDR3 reads CASGQGNYGYTF. CDR3 DNA sequence: TGTGCCAGCGGACAGGGGAACTATGGCTACACCTTC. The rearrangement links TRBV10-3 to TRBJ1-2; 9 nucleotides align to TRBD1. The CDR3 is made up of 12 amino acids. The V gene's germline CDR1 is ENHRY and CDR2 SYGVKD. J was trimmed by 2 bases and V by 10 bases; bases with no gene match: 2.

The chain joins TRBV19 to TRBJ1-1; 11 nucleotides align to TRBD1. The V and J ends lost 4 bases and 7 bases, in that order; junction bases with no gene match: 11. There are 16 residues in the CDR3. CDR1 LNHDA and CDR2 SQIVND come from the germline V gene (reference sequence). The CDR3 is CASSTGTGGSRGEAFF. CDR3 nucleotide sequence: TGTGCCAGTAGTACAGGGACAGGGGGATCGCGAGGTGAAGCTTTCTTT.

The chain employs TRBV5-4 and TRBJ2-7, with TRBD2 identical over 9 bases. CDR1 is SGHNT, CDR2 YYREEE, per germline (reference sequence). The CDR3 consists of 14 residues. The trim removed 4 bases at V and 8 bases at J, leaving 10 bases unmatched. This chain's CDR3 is CASSTGTSRTKQYF. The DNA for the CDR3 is TGTGCCAGCAGCACCGGGACTAGCCGAACCAAGCAGTACTTC.

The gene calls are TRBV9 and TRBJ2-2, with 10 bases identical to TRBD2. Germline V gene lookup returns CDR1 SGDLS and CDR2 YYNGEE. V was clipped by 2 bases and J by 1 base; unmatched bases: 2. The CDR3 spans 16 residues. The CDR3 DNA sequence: TGTGCCAGCAGCGTCCAGCGGGGGGGGAACACCGGGGAGCTGTTTTTT. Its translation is CASSVQRGGNTGELFF.

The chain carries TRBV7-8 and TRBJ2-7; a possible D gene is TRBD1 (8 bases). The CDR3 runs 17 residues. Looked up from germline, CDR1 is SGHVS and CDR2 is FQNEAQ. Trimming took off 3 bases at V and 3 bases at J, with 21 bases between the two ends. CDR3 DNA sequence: TGTGCCAGCAGCTTCACGCTGAGGACAGGGAGGGACTACGAGCAGTACTTC. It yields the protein CASSFTLRTGRDYEQYF.

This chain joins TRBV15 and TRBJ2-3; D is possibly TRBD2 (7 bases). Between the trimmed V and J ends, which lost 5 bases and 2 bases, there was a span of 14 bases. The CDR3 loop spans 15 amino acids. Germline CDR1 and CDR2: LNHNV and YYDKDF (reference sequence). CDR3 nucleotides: TGTGCCACCAGCCCCTTTGCGGGGGCCACAGATACGCAGTATTTT. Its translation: CATSPFAGATDTQYF.

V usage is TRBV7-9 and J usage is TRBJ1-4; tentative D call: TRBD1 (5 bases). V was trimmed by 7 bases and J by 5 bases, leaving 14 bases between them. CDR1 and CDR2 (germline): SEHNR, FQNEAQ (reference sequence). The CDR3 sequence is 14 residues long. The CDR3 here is CASTPGGVNEKLFF. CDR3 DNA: TGTGCCAGCACCCCCGGGGGAGTCAATGAAAAACTGTTTTTT.

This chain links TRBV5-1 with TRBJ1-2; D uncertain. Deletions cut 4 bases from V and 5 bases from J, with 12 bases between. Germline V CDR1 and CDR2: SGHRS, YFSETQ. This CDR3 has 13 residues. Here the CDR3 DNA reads TGCGCCAGCAGCCTAGACGGATTATATGGCTACACCTTC. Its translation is CASSLDGLYGYTF.

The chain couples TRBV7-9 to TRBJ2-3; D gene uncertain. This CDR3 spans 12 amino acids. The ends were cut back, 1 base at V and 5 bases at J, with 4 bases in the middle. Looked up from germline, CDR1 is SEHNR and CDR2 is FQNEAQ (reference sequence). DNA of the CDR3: TGTGCCAGCAGCTTAGGGGTAGATACGCAGTATTTT. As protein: CASSLGVDTQYF.

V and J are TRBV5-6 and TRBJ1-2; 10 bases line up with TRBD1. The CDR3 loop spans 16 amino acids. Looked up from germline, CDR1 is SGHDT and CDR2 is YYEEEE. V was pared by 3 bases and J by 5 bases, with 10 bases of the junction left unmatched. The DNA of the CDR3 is TGTGCCAGCAGCTATAACCCGGGACAGGGGACTTATGGCTACACCTTC. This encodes CASSYNPGQGTYGYTF.

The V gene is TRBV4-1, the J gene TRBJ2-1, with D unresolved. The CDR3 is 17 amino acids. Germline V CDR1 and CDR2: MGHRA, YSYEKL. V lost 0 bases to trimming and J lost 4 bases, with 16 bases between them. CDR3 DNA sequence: TGCGCCAGCAGCCAAGATCCCCCCCCGTCAGTTTACAATGAGCAGTTCTTC. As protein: CASSQDPPPSVYNEQFF.

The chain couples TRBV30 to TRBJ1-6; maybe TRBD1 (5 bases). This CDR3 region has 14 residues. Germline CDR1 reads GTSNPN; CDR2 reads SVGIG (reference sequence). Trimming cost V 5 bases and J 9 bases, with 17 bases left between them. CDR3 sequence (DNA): TGTGCCTGGGATAAACCAGGCAGGGCTTCACCCCTCCACTTT. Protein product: CAWDKPGRASPLHF.

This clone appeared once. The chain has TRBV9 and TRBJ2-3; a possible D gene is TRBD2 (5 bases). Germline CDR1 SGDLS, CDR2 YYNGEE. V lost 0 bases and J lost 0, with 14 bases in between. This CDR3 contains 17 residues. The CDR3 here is CASSVGARVASTDTQYF. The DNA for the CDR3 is TGTGCCAGCAGCGTAGGAGCCCGGGTAGCGAGCACAGATACGCAGTATTTT. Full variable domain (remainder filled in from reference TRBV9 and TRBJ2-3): DSGVTQTPKHLITATGQRVTLRCSPRSGDLSVYWYQQSLDQGLQFLIQYYNGEERAKGNILERFSAQQFPDLHSELNLSSLELGDSALYFCASSVGARVASTDTQYFGPGTRLTVL.

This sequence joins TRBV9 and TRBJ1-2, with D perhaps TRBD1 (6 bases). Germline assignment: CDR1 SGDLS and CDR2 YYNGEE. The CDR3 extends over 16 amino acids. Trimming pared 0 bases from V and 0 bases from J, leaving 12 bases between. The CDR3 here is CASSVGQGIANYGYTF. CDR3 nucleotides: TGTGCCAGCAGCGTAGGTCAGGGGATAGCTAACTATGGCTACACCTTC.

This chain's CDR3 is CASCLETQYF. The DNA of the CDR3 is TGTGCCAGCTGTCTGGAGACCCAGTACTTC. V usage is TRBV2 and J usage is TRBJ2-5; D gene unclear. The CDR3 has 10 residues. V lost 8 bases, J lost 5 bases, and 6 bases lay in between. The germline CDR1 and CDR2 sequences are SNHLY and FYNNEI.